One TCR beta chain is described in this entry. The data originate from a study of blood T cell repertoires in COVID-19. Study-wide background: Sites in the United States, Italy and Spain provided acute and convalescent COVID-19 samples. PBMCs, B-cell-depleted T cells, or T cells provided the cDNA or gDNA that made up the material.

CDR3 length equals 16 residues. In germline, CDR1 is SGHKS, CDR2 YYEKEE (reference sequence). V was trimmed by 4 bases and J by 0 bases, leaving 11 bases between them. Study processing details: Researchers report that nucleated cell counts were estimated from reference gene primer amplification. Produced via immunoSEQ multiplex PCR; TCRdb's table is partial and in-frame only. That table furnishes V, J and clone size, whereas the DNA furnished D and trimming. The profile shows 120,000 or so clones, 82% of them singletons. The sample comprised peripheral blood. This sequence joins TRBV5-5 and TRBJ1-6; no clear D gene. The TCR sequence derives from a woman aged 55-75 years with acute or convalescent COVID-19. The CDR3 spells CASSPEGSSYNSPLHF. CDR3 DNA: TGTGCCAGCAGCCCGGAGGGTAGCTCCTATAATTCACCCCTCCACTTT. Full variable domain (remainder filled in from reference TRBV5-5 and TRBJ1-6): DAGVTQSPTHLIKTRGQQVTLRCSPISGHKSVSWYQQVLGQGPQFIFQYYEKEERGRGNFPDRFSARQFPNYSSELNVNALLLGDSALYLCASSPEGSSYNSPLHFGNGTRLTVT.